A selection of T cell receptor beta chains follows, all from one sample in a study of T cell responses to AZD1222 COVID-19 vaccine. Some clones are missing from TCRdb's copy, which holds only in-frame ones; the method was immunoSEQ multiplex PCR. The sample has about 93,000 clones; 75% to 90% are singletons. Sequencing was performed on peripheral blood, taken 28 days after the second AZD1222 dose. The receptors here all came from an adult who received the AZD1222 COVID-19 vaccine. Both conserved end residues are part of each CDR3. The D gene is left open where the match is weak. Only some rows state a clone size, as once, few, many or a class for expanded clones.

size	D	length	V	J	DNA	CDR3
-	TRBD2	16	TRBV27	TRBJ2-7	TGTGCCAGCAGTCCGCCAGTAGCGGGAGGGATCTACGAGCAGTACTTC	CASSPPVAGGIYEQYF
-	TRBD1	13	TRBV5-1	TRBJ1-6	TGCGCCAGCAGGGGGACAGCCAATTCACCCCTCCACTTT	CASRGTANSPLHF
-	TRBD2	13	TRBV12-3/TRBV12-4	TRBJ2-1	TGTGCCAGCAGTGGGACTAGCGGGATTGAGCAGTTCTTC	CASSGTSGIEQFF
-	TRBD1	13	TRBV11-3	TRBJ2-7	TGTGCCAGCAGCTTAGAGGGACAGACCGAGCAGTACTTC	CASSLEGQTEQYF
-	TRBD1	14	TRBV14	TRBJ2-7	TGTGCCAGCAGCCCAGGGACAGGGATTTACGAGCAGTACTTC	CASSPGTGIYEQYF
-	-	18	TRBV14	TRBJ1-6	TGTGCCAGCAGCCAAGGAGCACGGAGAAGCTCCTATAATTCACCCCTCCACTTT	CASSQGARRSSYNSPLHF
-	-	12	TRBV7-2	TRBJ1-1	TGTGCCAGCAGCTCCGGTATTGTGGGAGCTTTCTTT	CASSSGIVGAFF
-	-	15	TRBV7-3	TRBJ2-3	TGTGCCAGCAGCTTTTCGGGACTTATAACAGATACGCAGTATTTT	CASSFSGLITDTQYF
-	-	17	TRBV9	TRBJ1-1	TGTGCCAGCAGCGTAGATTTAGGCCCGTGGGGTAACACTGAAGCTTTCTTT	CASSVDLGPWGNTEAFF
-	-	14	TRBV3-1/TRBV3-2	TRBJ1-6	TGTGCCAGCAGCCAAGTGGTCACGAATTCACCCCTCCACTTT	CASSQVVTNSPLHF
-	-	14	TRBV6-5	TRBJ1-4	TGTGCCAGCGGTTGGGGACCAAACGACGTAAAACTGTTTTTT	CASGWGPNDVKLFF
few	-	15	TRBV7-3	TRBJ2-2	TGTGCCAGCAGCCATAACCTAGCCGTCACCGGGGAGCTGTTTTTT	CASSHNLAVTGELFF
-	-	14	TRBV5-1	TRBJ2-2	TGCGCCAGCAGCCCCTGGACGAACACCGGGGAGCTGTTTTTT	CASSPWTNTGELFF
-	-	18	TRBV4-3	TRBJ2-1	TGCGCCAGCAGCCAAGATATGGTGGGGGGGCTGGGTTACAATGAGCAGTTCTTC	CASSQDMVGGLGYNEQFF
-	-	13	TRBV28	TRBJ1-2	TGTGCCAGCAGAATAGGGCCAGTCTATGGCTACACCTTC	CASRIGPVYGYTF
-	TRBD2	15	TRBV7-6	TRBJ2-1	TGTGCCAGCGCCCCACTGGCGGGAGTTACCGATGAGCAGTTCTTC	CASAPLAGVTDEQFF
-	-	13	TRBV3-1/TRBV3-2	TRBJ2-5	TGTGCCAGCAGCCAACCCGCATATGGGACCCAGTACTTC	CASSQPAYGTQYF
few	-	16	TRBV6-2/TRBV6-3	TRBJ2-3	TGTGCCAGCAGTTACCCCCCGGGACGGGGCACAGATACGCAGTATTTT	CASSYPPGRGTDTQYF
once	TRBD1	20	TRBV5-1	TRBJ2-7	TGCGCCAGCAGCTCATACAGGGGGCGAGGACTAGGGGTAGCGGTCTACGAGCAGTACTTC	CASSSYRGRGLGVAVYEQYF
-	-	15	TRBV10-1	TRBJ2-7	TGCGCCAGCCAGTGGGGGGGCGCGGATTATCTCGAGCAGTACTTC	CASQWGGADYLEQYF
-	-	14	TRBV19	TRBJ1-5	TGTGCCAGTAGTATGTGGACACCAAATCAGCCCCAGCATTTT	CASSMWTPNQPQHF
-	-	12	TRBV30	TRBJ2-7	TGTGCCTGGACCGACCAGGCCTACGAGCAGTACTTC	CAWTDQAYEQYF
-	TRBD2	15	TRBV7-9	TRBJ2-7	TGTGCCAGCAGCCCCGGGACTAGCGCTTCCTACGAGCAGTACTTC	CASSPGTSASYEQYF
-	-	14	TRBV5-1	TRBJ2-7	TGCGCCAGCAGCCCGGTGGCGGCGGGCTACGAGCAGTACTTC	CASSPVAAGYEQYF
-	-	16	TRBV7-9	TRBJ1-1	TGTGCCAGCAGCCTACCTATTCAGGGCATGAACACTGAAGCTTTCTTT	CASSLPIQGMNTEAFF
-	TRBD2	16	TRBV6-2/TRBV6-3	TRBJ2-7	TGTGCCAGCAGTTACTCGGGGCGGGAGGCCTTATCCGAGCAGTACTTC	CASSYSGREALSEQYF
-	-	15	TRBV11-2	TRBJ2-1	TGTGCCAGCAGCTTCGCGGGACCATATCACAATGAGCAGTTCTTC	CASSFAGPYHNEQFF
few	-	13	TRBV6-2/TRBV6-3	TRBJ2-2	TGTGCCAGCAGTTCCAGGGGCACCGGGGAGCTGTTTTTT	CASSSRGTGELFF
-	TRBD2	14	TRBV29-1	TRBJ2-2	TGCAGCGTTAGGGGAGGGGTGGACACCGGGGAGCTGTTTTTT	CSVRGGVDTGELFF
-	TRBD2	17	TRBV5-6	TRBJ2-2	TGTGCCAGCAGCTTGGAAGGCGGGAGGCCTAACACCGGGGAGCTGTTTTTT	CASSLEGGRPNTGELFF
few	-	16	TRBV11-2	TRBJ1-5	TGTGCCAGCAGCCTGGAGTTCCAGCGGCTAAATCAGCCCCAGCATTTT	CASSLEFQRLNQPQHF
once	TRBD1	15	TRBV11-1	TRBJ2-1	TGTGCCAGCAGCTCCACGGGACAGGGTTCGAATGAGCAGTTCTTC	CASSSTGQGSNEQFF
-	-	16	TRBV6-2/TRBV6-3	TRBJ2-2	TGTGCCAGCAGTTGGGGAGAGGGAATTGTAACCGGGGAGCTGTTTTTT	CASSWGEGIVTGELFF
-	-	17	TRBV5-6	TRBJ1-1	TGTGCCAGCAGCGGGACGGGAGATTCCTACATGAACACTGAAGCTTTCTTT	CASSGTGDSYMNTEAFF
-	-	16	TRBV25-1	TRBJ1-1	TGTGCCAGCAGTGAAGGGCCAGGGCTGGGGAACACTGAAGCTTTCTTT	CASSEGPGLGNTEAFF
-	-	15	TRBV5-6	TRBJ2-2	TGTGCCAGCAGCCCGGAAGGAAGGGGACCCGGGGAGCTGTTTTTT	CASSPEGRGPGELFF